Below are 14 T cell receptor beta chains sequenced from a single sample in a study of blood T cell repertoires in COVID-19. Clones were sequenced by immunoSEQ multiplex PCR, and TCRdb holds only the in-frame ones, with some missing. The repertoire holds about 300,000 clones, 89% seen once, with roughly 6.5% in the top ten. Source material: peripheral blood. The receptors were sampled from a man between 18 and 29 years old who had recovered from COVID-19.

The rearrangement joins TRBV7-2 to TRBJ1-5; tentative D call: TRBD1 (5 bases). The germline V gene encodes CDR1 SGHTA and CDR2 FQGNSA. CDR3 length equals 13 residues. The V end was cut by 5 bases, the J end by 4 bases, with 9 bases between. CDR3: CASSGGWNQPQHF. CDR3 nucleotides: TGTGCCAGCAGCGGGGGGTGGAATCAGCCCCAGCATTTT.

The chain uses TRBV30 and TRBJ2-4, with 15 positions matching TRBD2. Unmatched junction bases numbered 12, after V lost 1 base and J lost 2 bases. The CDR3 consists of 20 residues. In germline, CDR1 is GTSNPN, CDR2 SVGIG (reference sequence). The CDR3 DNA follows: TGTGCCTGGAGTGGGACCCGGACTAGCGGGAGGGGGGGGTCCAAAAACATTCAGTACTTC. As protein: CAWSGTRTSGRGGSKNIQYF.

The CDR3 loop is CASSPFGQGEAFF. CDR3 sequence (DNA): TGTGCCAGCTCACCATTCGGACAGGGTGAAGCTTTCTTT. V usage is TRBV18 and J usage is TRBJ1-1; 8 nucleotides align to TRBD1. Per germline, CDR1 KGHSH and CDR2 LQKENI. The CDR3 is 13 residues long. With V trimmed by 2 bases and J by 7 bases, 3 bases remained unmatched. Filled out from reference TRBV18 and TRBJ1-1, the complete variable domain reads NAGVMQNPRHLVRRRGQEARLRCSPMKGHSHVYWYRQLPEEGLKFMVYLQKENIIDESGMPKERFSAEFPKEGPSILRIQQVVRGDSAAYFCASSPFGQGEAFFGQGTRLTVV.

The CDR3 region is CSVGGGHSTGVDTEAFF. The CDR3 coding sequence is TGCAGCGTTGGCGGGGGGCACTCAACCGGGGTCGACACTGAAGCTTTCTTT. The rearrangement joins TRBV29-1 to TRBJ1-1; maybe TRBD1 (6 bases). V was clipped by 4 bases and J by 3 bases, with 24 bases between them. The CDR3 is made up of 17 amino acids. Germline CDR1 reads SQVTM; CDR2 reads ANQGSEA.

The chain combines TRBV7-8 with TRBJ1-1; TRBD1 matches 7 bases. The junction had 6 bases not matched to a gene; V was cut back by 3 bases and J by 5 bases. The V gene's germline CDR1 is SGHVS and CDR2 FQNEAQ. The CDR3 is made up of 14 amino acids. The chain's CDR3 is CASSLTGIVTEAFF. DNA of the CDR3: TGTGCCAGCAGCTTGACAGGGATCGTAACTGAAGCTTTCTTT. The complete variable domain, with remaining parts taken from reference TRBV7-8 and TRBJ1-1, reads GAGVSQSPRYKVAKRGQDVALRCDPISGHVSLFWYQQALGQGPEFLTYFQNEAQLDKSGLPSDRFFAERPEGSVSTLKIQRTQQEDSAVYLCASSLTGIVTEAFFGQGTRLTVV.

This clone has a single count. The V and J genes are TRBV11-2 and TRBJ2-7; D is perhaps TRBD2 (6 bases). The ends were cut back, 4 bases at V and 3 bases at J, with 7 bases in the middle. Germline V gives CDR1 SGHAT, CDR2 FQNNGV. The CDR3 is made up of 12 amino acids. CDR3 DNA: TGTGCCAGCAGCTGGGGGGTCTACGAGCAGTACTTC. Its protein is CASSWGVYEQYF.

The chain combines TRBV11-1 with TRBJ2-1; D unresolved. The CDR3 contains 14 residues. The germline V gene has CDR1 SGHAT and CDR2 FQDESV (reference sequence). V was shortened by 5 bases and J by 2 bases, with 10 bases between the two germline ends. CDR3 residues: CASSDSTPYNEQFF. The CDR3 nucleotides are TGTGCCAGCAGCGACTCCACCCCCTACAATGAGCAGTTCTTC.

This clone has only one observation. CDR3 residues: CASSPSGGTETQYF. Written as DNA, the CDR3 is TGTGCCAGCAGCCCCAGTGGGGGGACGGAGACCCAGTACTTC. The chain couples TRBV9 to TRBJ2-5, with D possibly being TRBD2 (6 bases). From germline, CDR1 is SGDLS and CDR2 YYNGEE. The CDR3 runs 14 residues. Trimming stripped 4 bases from V and 5 bases from J, with 15 bases between.

The chain's CDR3 is CASSFRTGGPPGELFF. The DNA of the CDR3 is TGTGCCAGCAGCTTCAGGACAGGGGGCCCACCCGGGGAGCTGTTTTTT. The V gene is TRBV7-3, the J gene TRBJ2-2; TRBD1 agrees at 11 bases. V lost 3 bases to trimming and J lost 6 bases; unmatched junction nucleotides: 6. The CDR3 runs 16 residues. CDR1 and CDR2 from the germline V gene are SGHTA and FQGTGA.

The rearrangement joins TRBV3-1 (or the pseudogene TRBV3-2) to TRBJ1-2; D is undetermined. The germline CDR1 and CDR2 sequences are LGHDT and YNNKEL (reference sequence). The CDR3 runs 17 residues. V lost 0 bases and J lost 4, with 18 bases in between. The CDR3: CASSQDRFPNTGYGYTF. The CDR3, as DNA: TGTGCCAGCAGCCAAGATCGTTTTCCGAATACGGGCTATGGCTACACCTTC.

The chain is built from TRBV7-2 and TRBJ2-7; 12 nucleotides align to TRBD2. The V gene's germline CDR1 is SGHTA and CDR2 FQGNSA. The junction had 1 base not matched to a gene; V was cut back by 2 bases and J by 2 bases. The CDR3 loop spans 15 amino acids. CDR3 amino acids: CASSLRTSGAYEQYF. CDR3 bases: TGTGCCAGCAGCTTACGGACTAGCGGGGCCTACGAGCAGTACTTC.

This sequence joins TRBV3-1 (or the pseudogene TRBV3-2) and TRBJ1-1; 8 positions agree with TRBD1. This CDR3 spans 15 amino acids. Germline V gene lookup returns CDR1 LGHDT and CDR2 YNNKEL (reference sequence). Unmatched junction bases numbered 4, after V lost 4 bases and J lost 0 bases. The CDR3 nucleotides are TGTGCCAGCAGCCCCGGACAGGGCCTGAACACTGAAGCTTTCTTT. Its translation: CASSPGQGLNTEAFF.

The J gene is TRBJ2-3, the V gene TRBV19; 7 bases fit TRBD1. The CDR3 has 14 residues. V was clipped by 6 bases and J by 1 base; unmatched bases: 4. Germline lookup yields CDR1 LNHDA and CDR2 SQIVND (reference sequence). CDR3 bases: TGTGCCAGTAGCCTAGGGGGCGGCACAGATACGCAGTATTTT. It yields the protein CASSLGGGTDTQYF.

This clone occurred many times. This chain links TRBV3-1 (or the pseudogene TRBV3-2) with TRBJ1-1; D uncertain. This CDR3 has 13 residues. V was cut by 4 bases and J by 3 bases, with 9 bases left in between. Germline-derived CDR1 and CDR2 are LGHDT and YNNKEL (reference sequence). This chain's CDR3 is CASSRMQDTEAFF. The CDR3, as DNA: TGTGCCAGCAGCCGAATGCAGGACACTGAAGCTTTCTTT.